This T cell receptor (beta chain) was sequenced in a study of T cell responses to AZD1222 COVID-19 vaccine. Clones were sequenced by immunoSEQ multiplex PCR, and TCRdb holds only the in-frame ones, with some missing. The sample lists approximately 84,000 clones; 75% to 90% were seen once. The TCR was taken from an adult in good health. Sequences were derived from peripheral blood, sampled on day 0 of AZD1222 vaccination.

The CDR3 coding sequence is TGTGCCAGCAGTTTAGAGTCAGGCAGGGGGACCCAGTACTTC. It encodes CASSLESGRGTQYF. This chain links TRBV27 with TRBJ2-5, with D possibly TRBD1 on 6 matching bases. With 2 bases removed from V and 7 bases from J, the gap between germline ends came to 14 bases. CDR1 and CDR2 from the germline V gene are MNHEY and SMNVEV (reference sequence). The CDR3 covers 14 residues.